A single sample gave rise to the 27 T cell receptor beta chains below, sequenced in a study of PD-1 blockade in classical Hodgkin lymphoma. The protocol was immunoSEQ multiplex PCR, while the TCRdb copy is restricted to in-frame clones and leaves out a portion. The table records 15,000 or so clones, about 86% of them present only once. The patients all showed relapse after autologous stem cell transplantation, while their brentuximab vedotin exposure varied. The sequencing used peripheral blood mononuclear cells (PBMCs), collected before the second cycle of nivolumab. The receptors were sampled from a human donor with classical Hodgkin lymphoma.

The table lists this clone with a few counts. The chain is built from TRBV19 and TRBJ1-4; D might be TRBD1 (6 bases). Germline V CDR1 and CDR2: LNHDA, SQIVND (reference sequence). Trimming took off 1 base at V and 5 bases at J, with 29 bases between the two ends. The CDR3 length is 21 residues. The CDR3 DNA follows: TGTGCCAGTAGTATAGGAGATGTCGGGGGCACAGGGCGAATTCTCAATGAAAAACTGTTTTTT. This sequence encodes CASSIGDVGGTGRILNEKLFF.

This chain uses TRBV14 with TRBJ2-2; the D is unclear. The CDR3 sequence is 12 residues long. V dropped 4 bases and J dropped 3 bases, with 3 bases sitting between them. Germline V gene lookup returns CDR1 SGHDN and CDR2 FVKESK. The DNA for the CDR3 is TGTGCCAGCAGCCGGGACACCGGGGAGCTGTTTTTT. It translates to CASSRDTGELFF.

V and J are TRBV5-1 and TRBJ1-6; 7 nucleotides align to TRBD1. This CDR3 has 14 residues. V was clipped by 4 bases and J by 8 bases; unmatched bases: 6. In germline, CDR1 is SGHRS, CDR2 YFSETQ. The CDR3 loop is CASSGRQGDSPLHF. The CDR3 coding sequence is TGCGCCAGCAGCGGCCGACAGGGTGATTCACCCCTCCACTTT.

In DNA form, the CDR3 reads TGTGCCAGCAGCCCCACTAGCGGGGGCTTGAGCACAGATACGCAGTATTTT. It is translated as CASSPTSGGLSTDTQYF. This chain links TRBV7-2 with TRBJ2-3; 11 bases map to TRBD2. V lost 5 bases to trimming and J lost 0 bases; unmatched junction nucleotides: 7. Germline V gives CDR1 SGHTA, CDR2 FQGNSA. CDR3 size: 17 residues.

This rearrangement joins TRBV18 to TRBJ2-3; tentatively, D is TRBD1 or TRBD2 (5 bases each). CDR3 length equals 15 residues. Trimming removed 3 bases at V and 0 bases at J, with 10 bases between. Germline lookup yields CDR1 KGHSH and CDR2 LQKENI. The CDR3 DNA reads as TGTGCCAGCTCACCCGGGGCCGCTAGCACAGATACGCAGTATTTT. It specifies CASSPGAASTDTQYF. Full variable domain (missing parts from reference TRBV18 and TRBJ2-3): NAGVMQNPRHLVRRRGQEARLRCSPMKGHSHVYWYRQLPEEGLKFMVYLQKENIIDESGMPKERFSAEFPKEGPSILRIQQVVRGDSAAYFCASSPGAASTDTQYFGPGTRLTVL.

This rearrangement joins TRBV11-2 to TRBJ2-1; 12 positions agree with TRBD2. The CDR3 covers 18 residues. Germline CDR1 is SGHAT and CDR2 is FQNNGV. Losses at the gene ends were 3 bases for V and 7 bases for J; bases not matched to a gene: 13. In nucleotides, the CDR3 is TGTGCCAGCAGCTTGTCGGCTAGCGGGGGGGCCTGGGCGAATGAGCAGTTCTTC. This gives the protein CASSLSASGGAWANEQFF.

This clone has just one count. The chain recombines TRBV18 with TRBJ1-2; TRBD1 aligns across 12 bases. There are 14 residues in the CDR3. The V gene's germline CDR1 is KGHSH and CDR2 LQKENI. The ends lost 5 bases at V and 6 bases at J; junction bases unmatched: 4. The CDR3: CASSWDRGLDGYTF. The CDR3 DNA follows: TGTGCCAGCTCATGGGACAGGGGGCTCGATGGCTACACCTTC.

The rearrangement joins TRBV9 to TRBJ2-5; D gene unclear. Germline V gene lookup returns CDR1 SGDLS and CDR2 YYNGEE. The V and J ends lost 0 bases and 5 bases respectively, with 8 bases between them. The CDR3 length is 13 residues. CDR3 DNA sequence: TGTGCCAGCAGCGTAGCTGGATCGGAGACCCAGTACTTC. It specifies CASSVAGSETQYF.

This chain joins TRBV5-4 and TRBJ1-1; D is perhaps TRBD1 (6 bases). Germline lookup yields CDR1 SGHNT and CDR2 YYREEE (reference sequence). Trimming cost V 3 bases and J 2 bases, with 11 bases left between them. The length of the CDR3 is 14 residues. CDR3 nucleotide sequence: TGTGCCAGCAGCTCCCGGGACACCAACACTGAAGCTTTCTTT. Amino acid sequence: CASSSRDTNTEAFF. The whole variable domain, remainder taken from reference TRBV5-4 and TRBJ1-1, is ETGVTQSPTHLIKTRGQQVTLRCSSQSGHNTVSWYQQALGQGPQFIFQYYREEENGRGNFPPRFSGLQFPNYSSELNVNALELDDSALYLCASSSRDTNTEAFFGQGTRLTVV.

This chain uses TRBV7-6 with TRBJ1-5; TRBD1 matches at 7 bases. The germline V gene encodes CDR1 SGHVS and CDR2 FNYEAQ. V lost 5 bases to trimming and J lost 2 bases; unmatched junction nucleotides: 9. The CDR3 consists of 16 residues. The CDR3 reads CASSLSRGNGNQPQHF. Written as DNA, the CDR3 is TGTGCCAGCAGCCTTTCCAGGGGGAACGGCAATCAGCCCCAGCATTTT.

The chain has TRBV29-1 and TRBJ2-4; 10 positions agree with TRBD1. The CDR3 extends over 13 amino acids. CDR1 is SQVTM and CDR2 is ANQGSEA in the germline V gene. V lost 7 bases and J lost 5; bases outside the gene matches: 5. CDR3 amino acids: CSARGTGENIQYF. Written as DNA, the CDR3 is TGCAGCGCTAGGGGGACAGGGGAAAACATTCAGTACTTC.

The chain couples TRBV7-2 to TRBJ1-3; D possibly corresponds to TRBD1 (5 bases). In germline, CDR1 is SGHTA, CDR2 FQGNSA. The V end was cut by 2 bases, the J end by 2 bases, with 13 bases between. The CDR3 runs 16 residues. CDR3 sequence: CASSLRPGGAGNTIYF. CDR3 in DNA: TGTGCCAGCAGCTTAAGGCCCGGGGGAGCTGGAAACACCATATATTTT.

V is TRBV7-3 and J is TRBJ2-1, with a weak D call TRBD1 (5 bases). Trimming cost V 4 bases and J 6 bases, with 7 bases left between them. The CDR3 covers 12 residues. From germline, CDR1 is SGHTA and CDR2 FQGTGA. CDR3 sequence (DNA): TGTGCCAGCAGCTCCCAGGGCAATGAGCAGTTCTTC. Its protein product is CASSSQGNEQFF.

The V and J genes are TRBV7-2 and TRBJ2-5, with a tentative D call TRBD1 (6 bases). V was pared by 5 bases and J by 2 bases, with 15 bases between. Germline V gene lookup returns CDR1 SGHTA and CDR2 FQGNSA. The length of the CDR3 is 15 residues. The CDR3 here is CASSPNYREQETQYF. As DNA, the CDR3 is TGTGCCAGCAGCCCCAACTACAGGGAACAAGAGACCCAGTACTTC.

The rearrangement uses TRBV29-1 and TRBJ1-2; a weak D match, TRBD1 (5 bases). V lost 1 base to trimming and J lost 8 bases, with 17 bases between them. Germline V gene data show CDR1 as SQVTM and CDR2 as ANQGSEA. The CDR3 loop spans 14 amino acids. The CDR3 DNA sequence: TGCAGCGTTGAAGGCTTCGGCAGGGCTGGGGGCTACACCTTC. This encodes CSVEGFGRAGGYTF. The variable domain in full, with the rest retrieved from reference TRBV29-1 and TRBJ1-2, is SAVISQKPSRDICQRGTSLTIQCQVDSQVTMMFWYRQQPGQSLTLIATANQGSEATYESGFVIDKFPISRPNLTFSTLTVSNMSPEDSSIYLCSVEGFGRAGGYTFGSGTRLTVV.

The chain combines TRBV4-1 with TRBJ1-4, with 7 bases matching TRBD1. Germline CDR1 reads MGHRA; CDR2 reads YSYEKL. CDR3 size: 16 residues. Trimming at V came to 4 bases and at J to 2 bases, leaving 7 bases not matched to a gene. CDR3 residues: CASSLSQGDTNEKLFF. The CDR3 nucleotides read TGCGCCAGCAGCCTCTCCCAGGGGGACACTAATGAAAAACTGTTTTTT.

The chain uses TRBV19 and TRBJ1-2; TRBD1 agrees at 7 bases. Trimming cost V 4 bases and J 9 bases; bases outside gene matches: 5. CDR3 size: 12 residues. Per the germline V gene, CDR1 is LNHDA and CDR2 is SQIVND (reference sequence). CDR3 nucleotide sequence: TGTGCCAGTAGTAATGACAGGGTGCGCTACACCTTC. Translated: CASSNDRVRYTF.

The V and J genes are TRBV28 and TRBJ1-6; D not certain. V gave up 2 bases and J gave up 2 bases, with 10 bases separating them. The CDR3 has 16 amino acids. Germline CDR1 MDHEN, CDR2 SYDVKM. CDR3: CASSLGQEPYNSPLHF. The CDR3 nucleotides read TGTGCCAGCAGTTTAGGCCAGGAGCCCTATAATTCACCCCTCCACTTT.

This chain uses TRBV12-5 with TRBJ1-5; 9 bases are a match to TRBD1. The length of the CDR3 is 17 residues. The J segment lost 2 bases and the V segment lost 1 base, leaving 6 bases of the junction unmatched. Germline lookup yields CDR1 LGHNT and CDR2 FRNRAP. CDR3 nucleotides: TGTGCTAGTGGTTTGGAGGGGACAGGGACGGGCAATCAGCCCCAGCATTTT. This translates into CASGLEGTGTGNQPQHF.

The genes are TRBV6-4 and TRBJ1-4, with D possibly being TRBD1 (5 bases). V was trimmed by 6 bases and J by 7 bases, leaving 12 bases between them. In germline, CDR1 is MRHNA, CDR2 SNTAGT. The CDR3 length is 13 residues. CDR3 loop: CASRRDPGEKLFF. The DNA of the CDR3 is TGTGCCAGCAGGAGGGACCCTGGTGAAAAACTGTTTTTT.

This chain uses TRBV23-1 with TRBJ2-1; 10 bases are a match to TRBD1. TRBV23-1 is labeled an ORF, and its function is uncertain. The CDR3 is 20 amino acids. With V trimmed by 2 bases and J by 2 bases, 15 bases remained unmatched. CDR3 in amino acids: CASSQRTGSYGTGAYNEQFF. CDR3 coding DNA: TGCGCCAGCAGTCAAAGAACCGGCTCCTATGGGACAGGGGCCTACAATGAGCAGTTCTTC.

This clone has only a few counts. This sequence joins TRBV4-1 and TRBJ2-7; TRBD1 matches 8 bases. CDR1 and CDR2 (germline): MGHRA, YSYEKL. The CDR3 consists of 16 residues. The J segment lost 4 bases and the V segment lost 4 bases, leaving 12 bases of the junction unmatched. CDR3 nucleotide sequence: TGCGCCAGCAGCCCGAGCCCGACAGGGGTCCTTTACGAGCAGTACTTC. This gives the protein CASSPSPTGVLYEQYF.

This chain connects TRBV19 to TRBJ1-5; D perhaps matches TRBD1 (5 bases). The CDR3 contains 14 residues. With 3 bases removed from V and 3 bases from J, the gap between germline ends came to 9 bases. CDR1 LNHDA and CDR2 SQIVND come from the germline V gene (reference sequence). The DNA of the CDR3 is TGTGCCAGTAGTATTGCGGGGACCAATCAGCCCCAGCATTTT. Translated: CASSIAGTNQPQHF.

This chain joins TRBV27 and TRBJ1-4, with a tentative D call TRBD1 (6 bases). CDR1 and CDR2 from the germline V gene are MNHEY and SMNVEV (reference sequence). V was trimmed by 5 bases and J by 1 base, leaving 8 bases between them. CDR3 length: 14 residues. This CDR3 is CASSLQGTNEKLFF. The DNA for the CDR3 is TGTGCCAGCAGTCTACAGGGAACTAATGAAAAACTGTTTTTT.

CDR3 in DNA: TGTGCCAGCAGGCCCGTTGAGCGGGCCACAGATACGCAGTATTTT. Its protein is CASRPVERATDTQYF. V gene TRBV6-5 combines with J gene TRBJ2-3; a weak D match, TRBD2 (6 bases). This CDR3 is built from 15 residues. The V and J ends lost 6 bases and 2 bases respectively, with 15 bases between them. From germline, CDR1 is MNHEY and CDR2 SVGAGI.

The chain couples TRBV4-1 to TRBJ1-4, with a weak D call TRBD1 (6 bases). CDR3 length: 14 residues. Between the trimmed V and J ends, which lost 1 base and 7 bases, there was a span of 10 bases. Germline V CDR1 and CDR2: MGHRA, YSYEKL. The chain's CDR3 is CASSQAGVGEKLFF. Here the CDR3 DNA reads TGCGCCAGCAGCCAAGCAGGGGTTGGTGAAAAACTGTTTTTT.

This sequence joins TRBV28 and TRBJ2-7; D possibly corresponds to TRBD1 (5 bases). Per germline, CDR1 MDHEN and CDR2 SYDVKM. V was trimmed by 8 bases and J by 2 bases, leaving 13 bases between them. The CDR3 has 13 residues. The CDR3 is CASGLAGPYEQYF. CDR3 bases: TGTGCCAGCGGGTTGGCAGGGCCCTACGAGCAGTACTTC.